The 10 T cell receptor beta chains given below trace back to one sample, sequenced in a study of regulatory T cells in long-lasting Graves disease. Relying on iRepertoire HTBI primers and Arm-PCR of CDR3 regions, the team built TCR beta libraries. MiXCR, run by TCRdb on the multiplex PCR reads, gives a single entry per CDR3 protein. The table shows some 440,000 distinct CDR3 sequences, with 20% to 25% occurring only once. Time point in this sample: persistent/refractory GD, antithyroid drugs over 5 years with positive TRAb. The TCR library used RNA extracted from PBMCs. This specimen was peripheral blood mononuclear cells (PBMCs), taken when the disease was refractory, from a patient treated with antithyroid drugs. The receptors here all came from a female donor with Graves disease.

In its sample, this clonotype was seen many times. The gene calls are TRBV6-1 and TRBJ1-1, with unresolved D. V shed 1 base and J shed 1 base, with 4 bases lying between them. This CDR3 region has 13 residues. CDR1 MNHNS and CDR2 SASEGT come from the germline V gene. The CDR3 nucleotides are TGTGCCAGCAGTGAAGACCCGAACACTGAAGCTTTCTTT. This codes for CASSEDPNTEAFF.

The chain employs TRBV6-4 and TRBJ2-5; 7 bases map to TRBD1. This CDR3 spans 14 amino acids. Trimming at V came to 6 bases and at J to 5 bases, leaving 9 bases not matched to a gene. Germline V gives CDR1 MRHNA, CDR2 SNTAGT. This CDR3 is CASSAKTGIETQYF. Written as DNA, the CDR3 is TGTGCCAGCAGCGCTAAGACAGGGATCGAGACCCAGTACTTC.

The genes are TRBV27 and TRBJ2-1, with unresolved D. The germline V and J ends were trimmed by 4 bases and 3 bases, with 16 bases remaining between them. Germline V gives CDR1 MNHEY, CDR2 SMNVEV (reference sequence). The CDR3 is made up of 16 amino acids. The CDR3 sequence: CASSSPEILVYNEQFF. The CDR3 coding sequence is TGTGCCAGCAGTTCCCCGGAAATTTTGGTCTACAATGAGCAGTTCTTC.

In its sample, this clonotype was seen many times. The rearrangement links TRBV2 to TRBJ1-1; possible D gene TRBD1, 6 bases. The CDR3 extends over 12 amino acids. The V end was cut by 7 bases, the J end by 3 bases, with 9 bases between. Germline CDR1 is SNHLY and CDR2 is FYNNEI. CDR3 coding DNA: TGTGCCAGCACCCCAGGGGACACTGAAGCTTTCTTT. It codes for CASTPGDTEAFF.

Only a few counts were recorded for this clonotype. This chain links TRBV10-3 with TRBJ2-7; TRBD2 matches at 8 bases. The CDR3 runs to 12 residues. V dropped 11 bases and J dropped 3; count of bases not matched to a gene: 6. Germline assignment: CDR1 ENHRY and CDR2 SYGVKD. CDR3 DNA sequence: TGTGCCGCCCATGGGACTAGCTACGAGCAGTACTTC. It yields the protein CAAHGTSYEQYF.

The V call is TRBV19, the J call TRBJ1-1; D perhaps matches TRBD1 (6 bases). The CDR3 totals 14 residues. V was pared by 10 bases and J by 2 bases, with 17 bases between. Looked up from germline, CDR1 is LNHDA and CDR2 is SQIVND (reference sequence). In DNA form, the CDR3 reads TGTGCCACCGCGCGAGGGGGGGGTAACACTGAAGCTTTCTTT. Translating gives CATARGGGNTEAFF.

The table lists this clonotype with many counts. Here the CDR3 reads CASSAPRLDGELFF. DNA of the CDR3: TGTGCCAGCAGCGCCCCAAGGTTGGACGGGGAGCTGTTTTTT. The chain links TRBV11-2 to TRBJ2-2; D is unclear. This CDR3 is built from 14 residues. The V end lost 5 bases, the J end lost 7 bases, and 14 bases lay between the germline ends. Germline-derived CDR1 and CDR2 are SGHAT and FQNNGV.

The V gene is TRBV12-3 or TRBV12-4, the J gene TRBJ2-1; 14 nucleotides align to TRBD2. Germline trimming cut 5 bases from V and 8 bases from J; bases unmatched to any gene: 14. This CDR3 has 18 amino acids. The CDR3 DNA is TGTGCCAGCAGTCCCGGGACTAGCGGGAGTGAGGGTTTCGATGAGCAGTTCTTC. Translation gives CASSPGTSGSEGFDEQFF.

This clonotype was seen repeatedly, ten times or more. The V gene is TRBV7-2, the J gene TRBJ2-2; TRBD2 matches at 14 bases. Germline values: CDR1 SGHTA, CDR2 FQGNSA. This CDR3 is built from 15 residues. The junction had 2 bases not matched to a gene; V was cut back by 0 bases and J by 11 bases. In DNA form, the CDR3 reads TGTGCCAGCAGCTTAGCAGGACTAGCGGGAGGAGAGCTGTTTTTT. This encodes CASSLAGLAGGELFF.

In nucleotides, the CDR3 is TGTGCCAGCCAGGGGGTAGGAAACACCGGGGAGCTGTTTTTT. It encodes CASQGVGNTGELFF. This rearrangement joins TRBV19 to TRBJ2-2; 7 bases agree with TRBD1. The J segment lost 2 bases and the V segment lost 9 bases, leaving 6 bases of the junction unmatched. CDR1 is LNHDA, CDR2 SQIVND, per germline (reference sequence). The CDR3 is 14 amino acids.